Below, 4 T cell receptor beta chains from the same sample are listed, as sequenced in a study of blood T cell repertoires in COVID-19. Sequencing was performed with immunoSEQ multiplex PCR; in TCRdb, only in-frame clones are kept and a portion is missing. The sample lists 260,000 or so clones; 88% were seen once. The specimen sequenced was peripheral blood. The receptors here all came from a man aged 18 to 35 with active or convalescent COVID-19.

The chain couples TRBV4-3 to TRBJ2-1, with 7 bases aligning to TRBD1. In germline, CDR1 is LGHNA, CDR2 YSLEER. The CDR3 has 15 residues. V gave up 1 base and J gave up 4 bases; unmatched junction bases: 4. The CDR3 nucleotides are TGCGCCAGCAGCCAAGGACAGGGCGGGTACAATGAGCAGTTCTTC. This sequence encodes CASSQGQGGYNEQFF.

This chain links TRBV4-3 with TRBJ1-1, with unresolved D. V lost 1 base to trimming and J lost 0 bases, with 9 bases between them. Germline CDR1 reads LGHNA; CDR2 reads YSLEER. This CDR3 contains 15 residues. CDR3 bases: TGCGCCAGCAGCCAAGTCCCCAGTTTGAACACTGAAGCTTTCTTT. Its translation is CASSQVPSLNTEAFF.

The chain combines TRBV27 with TRBJ1-1, with 8 positions matching TRBD1. Germline trimming cut 5 bases from V and 0 bases from J; bases unmatched to any gene: 8. Germline CDR1 and CDR2: MNHEY and SMNVEV (reference sequence). CDR3 length: 16 residues. CDR3 bases: TGTGCCAGCAGTCCAGGGGGCGGAGGAGTGAACACTGAAGCTTTCTTT. This gives the protein CASSPGGGGVNTEAFF.

V usage is TRBV5-6 and J usage is TRBJ1-2; possibly TRBD1 for D (5 bases). Germline V lookup: CDR1 SGHDT, CDR2 YYEEEE. V lost 3 bases and J lost 4, with 19 bases in between. This CDR3 has 16 amino acids. The CDR3, as DNA: TGTGCCAGCAGCTGGCGTATGGCAGGGAATGGCTATGGCTACACCTTC. Its protein product is CASSWRMAGNGYGYTF.